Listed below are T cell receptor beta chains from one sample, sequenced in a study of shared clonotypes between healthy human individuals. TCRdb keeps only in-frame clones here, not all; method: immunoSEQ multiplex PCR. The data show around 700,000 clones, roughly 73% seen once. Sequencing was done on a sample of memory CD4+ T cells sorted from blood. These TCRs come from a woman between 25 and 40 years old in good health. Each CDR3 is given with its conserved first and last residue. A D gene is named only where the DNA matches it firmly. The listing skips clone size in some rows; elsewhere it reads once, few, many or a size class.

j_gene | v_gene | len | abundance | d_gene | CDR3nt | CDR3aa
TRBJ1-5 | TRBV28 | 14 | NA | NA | TGTGCCAGTGAATCAGGGGCAGGCAATCAGCCCCAGCATTTT | CASESGAGNQPQHF
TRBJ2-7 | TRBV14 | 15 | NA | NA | TGTGCCAGCAGCCTTACTAGGGTTCCTGGTTACGAGCAGTACTTC | CASSLTRVPGYEQYF
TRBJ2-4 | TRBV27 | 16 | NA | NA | TGTGCCAGCAGTTTAAAATCTGGGGTAGCCAAAAACATTCAGTACTTC | CASSLKSGVAKNIQYF
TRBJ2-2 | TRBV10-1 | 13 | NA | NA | TGCGCCAGCAGGGAAAAGAACACCGGGGAGCTGTTTTTT | CASREKNTGELFF
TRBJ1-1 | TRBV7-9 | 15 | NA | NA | TGTGCCAGCAGCTTAGCGACAGGATTGAACACTGAAGCTTTCTTT | CASSLATGLNTEAFF
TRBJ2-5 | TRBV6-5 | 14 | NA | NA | TGTGCCAGCAGTCAAAATGGGGAACAAGAGACCCAGTACTTC | CASSQNGEQETQYF
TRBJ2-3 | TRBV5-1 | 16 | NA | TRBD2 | TGCGCCAGCAGCCCGCTAGCGGGAGGGGGGGCAGATACGCAGTATTTT | CASSPLAGGGADTQYF
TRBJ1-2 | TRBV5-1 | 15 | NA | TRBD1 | TGCGCCAGCAGCTTGGTTGGGACAGGGGACTATGGCTACACCTTC | CASSLVGTGDYGYTF
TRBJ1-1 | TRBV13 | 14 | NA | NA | TGTGCCAGCAGCTTAGGCCCCGGGTCCACTGAAGCTTTCTTT | CASSLGPGSTEAFF
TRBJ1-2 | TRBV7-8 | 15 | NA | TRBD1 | TGTGCCAGCAGCTTAGAGACAGGGACTGGATATGGCTACACCTTC | CASSLETGTGYGYTF
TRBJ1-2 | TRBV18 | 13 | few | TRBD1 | TGTGCCAGCTCACCACCGGGGACAGGGGGTTCCTCCTTC | CASSPPGTGGSSF
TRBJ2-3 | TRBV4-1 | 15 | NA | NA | TGCGCCAGCAGCCAAGTTCGGACTTTCACAGATACGCAGTATTTT | CASSQVRTFTDTQYF
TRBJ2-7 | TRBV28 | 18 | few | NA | TGTGCCAGCAGTTCAACGTCGGACAGTGCTAGCGTCTCCTACGAGCAGTACTTC | CASSSTSDSASVSYEQYF
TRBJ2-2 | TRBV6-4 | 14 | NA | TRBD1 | TGTGCCAGCAGTGAAACAGGGGACACCGGGGAGCTGTTTTTT | CASSETGDTGELFF
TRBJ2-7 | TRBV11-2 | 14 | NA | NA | TGTGCCAGCAGCTTTCAGCGCGGATCCTACGAGCAGTACTTC | CASSFQRGSYEQYF
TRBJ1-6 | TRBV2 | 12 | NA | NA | TGTGCCAGCGAGGGGAGGAATTCACCCCTCCACTTT | CASEGRNSPLHF
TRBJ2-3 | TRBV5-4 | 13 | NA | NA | TGTGCCAGCAGCCTAGGGACCACAGATACGCAGTATTTT | CASSLGTTDTQYF
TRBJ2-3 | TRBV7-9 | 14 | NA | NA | TGTGCCAGCAGCTTAGGCAGGGACGCAGATACGCAGTATTTT | CASSLGRDADTQYF
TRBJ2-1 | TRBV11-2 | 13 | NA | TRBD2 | TGTGCCAGCAGCTTCGCGGGAGGCAATGAGCAGTTCTTC | CASSFAGGNEQFF
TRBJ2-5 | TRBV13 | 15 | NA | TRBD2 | TGTGCCAGCAGCTTGGCGGGAGGCGAGCAAGAGACCCAGTACTTC | CASSLAGGEQETQYF
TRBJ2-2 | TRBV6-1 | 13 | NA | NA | TGTGCCAGCAGATCTATCGATGGCGGGGAGCTGTTTTTT | CASRSIDGGELFF
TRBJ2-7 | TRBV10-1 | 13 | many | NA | TGCGCCAGCAGTGGTGAGCGGTCCTACGAGCAGTACTTC | CASSGERSYEQYF
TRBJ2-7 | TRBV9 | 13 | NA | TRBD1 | TGTGCCAGCAGCGCGGCAGGGGGCAACGAGCAGTACTTC | CASSAAGGNEQYF
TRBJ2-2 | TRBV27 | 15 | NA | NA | TGTGCCAGCAGCCGTAGGACTTGGGACACCGGGGAGCTGTTTTTT | CASSRRTWDTGELFF
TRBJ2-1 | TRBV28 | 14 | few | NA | TGTGCCAGCAGTTTAGTGGGAGAGATGAATGAGCAGTTCTTC | CASSLVGEMNEQFF
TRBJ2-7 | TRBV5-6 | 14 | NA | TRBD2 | TGTGCCAGCAGCTTAATAGCGGGAGTCGGCGAGCAGTACTTC | CASSLIAGVGEQYF
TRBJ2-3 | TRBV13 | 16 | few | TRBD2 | TGTGCCAGCAGCTACCGTTTGGGACTAGACACAGATACGCAGTATTTT | CASSYRLGLDTDTQYF
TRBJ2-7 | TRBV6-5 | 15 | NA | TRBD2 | TGTGCCAGCAGTTATCAAGCGGGATCCTCCTACGAGCAGTACTTC | CASSYQAGSSYEQYF
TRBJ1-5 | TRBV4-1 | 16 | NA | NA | TGCGCCAGCAGCCGAGGGACCGCGTTTGGAAATCAGCCCCAGCATTTT | CASSRGTAFGNQPQHF
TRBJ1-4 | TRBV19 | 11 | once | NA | TGTGCCAGTAGTATAGCTGAAAAACTGTTTTTT | CASSIAEKLFF
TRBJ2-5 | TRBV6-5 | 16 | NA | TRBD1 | TGTGCCAGCAGTTACTCCCGGGACAGGGGGCGGGGGACCCAGTACTTC | CASSYSRDRGRGTQYF